This TCR beta chain stems from a study of T cells in Graves' hyperthyroidism and ophthalmopathy. Whole-study context: Peripheral blood was taken when the disease was first diagnosed, before any treatment began. Study-level points and caveats: The model anticipated ophthalmopathy a median around six months pre-onset. From stable hyperthyroidism, ophthalmopathy was separated by a 13 V-J model.

The CDR3 has 15 residues. Germline CDR1 and CDR2: MDHEN and SYDVKM. V was clipped by 6 bases and J by 8 bases; unmatched bases: 10. Regions amplified from RNA transcripts were the TCR beta CDR3 regions. The TCR CDR3 first-round RT-PCR relied on the HTBI primer set. TCRdb redid the calling of the multiplex PCR reads with MiXCR, one entry per CDR3 protein. The profile covers 300,000 to 450,000 distinct CDR3 sequences, with about 16% appearing a single time and approximately 32% taken by the ten largest. Many counts were recorded for this clonotype. The target antigen is unknown. Isolation of PBMCs was performed on about 10 ml fresh peripheral blood.

This clonotype was sampled from a woman aged 25 to 39 with Graves' hyperthyroidism. The rearrangement links TRBV28 to TRBJ2-1, with 10 bases fitting TRBD1. The specimen sequenced was blood. CDR3 sequence reads: CASRRIDRGHDEQFF. As DNA, the CDR3 is TGTGCCAGCAGACGAATCGACAGGGGGCACGATGAGCAGTTCTTC.